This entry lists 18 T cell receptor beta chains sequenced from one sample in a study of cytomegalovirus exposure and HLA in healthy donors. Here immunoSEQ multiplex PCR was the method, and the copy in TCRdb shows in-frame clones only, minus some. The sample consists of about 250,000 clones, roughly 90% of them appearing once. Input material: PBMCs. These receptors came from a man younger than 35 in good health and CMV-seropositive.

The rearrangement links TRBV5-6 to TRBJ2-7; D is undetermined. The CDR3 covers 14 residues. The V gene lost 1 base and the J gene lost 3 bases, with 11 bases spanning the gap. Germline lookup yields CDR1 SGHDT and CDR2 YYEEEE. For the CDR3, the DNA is TGTGCCAGCAGCTTGACGGGTTATCACTACGAGCAGTACTTC. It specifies CASSLTGYHYEQYF.

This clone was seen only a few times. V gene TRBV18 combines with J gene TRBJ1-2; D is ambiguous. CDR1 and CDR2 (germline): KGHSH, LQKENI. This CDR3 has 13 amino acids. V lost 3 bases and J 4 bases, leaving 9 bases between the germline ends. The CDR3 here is CASSPQEIYGYTF. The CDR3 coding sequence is TGTGCCAGCTCACCCCAGGAGATCTATGGCTACACCTTC.

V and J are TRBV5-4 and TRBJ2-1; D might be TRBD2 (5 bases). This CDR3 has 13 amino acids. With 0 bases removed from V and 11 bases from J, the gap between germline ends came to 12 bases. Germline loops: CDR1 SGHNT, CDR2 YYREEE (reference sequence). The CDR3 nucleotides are TGTGCCAGCAGCTTGGTGGTCGGGGAAAAGCAGTTCTTC. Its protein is CASSLVVGEKQFF. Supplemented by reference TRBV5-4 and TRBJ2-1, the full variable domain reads ETGVTQSPTHLIKTRGQQVTLRCSSQSGHNTVSWYQQALGQGPQFIFQYYREEENGRGNFPPRFSGLQFPNYSSELNVNALELDDSALYLCASSLVVGEKQFFGPGTRLTVL.

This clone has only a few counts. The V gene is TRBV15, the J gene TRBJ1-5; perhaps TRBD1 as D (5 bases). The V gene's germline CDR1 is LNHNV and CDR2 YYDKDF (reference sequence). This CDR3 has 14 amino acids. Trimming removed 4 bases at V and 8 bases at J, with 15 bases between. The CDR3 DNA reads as TGTGCCACCAGCACATCGACAGAGTCAAAGCCCCAGCATTTT. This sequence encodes CATSTSTESKPQHF.

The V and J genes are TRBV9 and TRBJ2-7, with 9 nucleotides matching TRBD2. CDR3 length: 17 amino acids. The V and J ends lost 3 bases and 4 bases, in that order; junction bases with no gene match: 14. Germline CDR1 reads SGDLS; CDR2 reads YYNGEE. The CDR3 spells CASSASRFSGSRYEQYF. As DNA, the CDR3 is TGTGCCAGCAGCGCCTCTCGTTTTAGCGGGAGTAGGTACGAGCAGTACTTC.

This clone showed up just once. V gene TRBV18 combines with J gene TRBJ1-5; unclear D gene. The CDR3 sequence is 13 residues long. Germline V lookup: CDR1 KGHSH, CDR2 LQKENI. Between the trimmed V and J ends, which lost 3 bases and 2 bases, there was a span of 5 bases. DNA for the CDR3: TGTGCCAGCTCACCGGCAGGCAATCAGCCCCAGCATTTT. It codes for CASSPAGNQPQHF.

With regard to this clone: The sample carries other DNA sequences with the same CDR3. CDR3 residues: CASSQEGRSTDTQYF. The CDR3 region has the DNA TGCGCCAGCAGCCAAGAGGGACGAAGCACAGATACGCAGTATTTT. The chain uses TRBV4-1 and TRBJ2-3; D is tentatively TRBD1 or TRBD2 (5 bases each). From germline, CDR1 is MGHRA and CDR2 YSYEKL. V was clipped by 0 bases and J by 0 bases, with 7 bases between them. There are 15 residues in the CDR3.

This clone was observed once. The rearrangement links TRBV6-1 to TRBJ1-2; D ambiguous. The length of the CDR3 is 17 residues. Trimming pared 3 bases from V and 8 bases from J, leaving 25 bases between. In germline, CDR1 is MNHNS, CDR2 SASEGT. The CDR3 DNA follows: TGTGCCAGCAGTGATACGATTCTATATCAGGATTTGAGCGGCTACACCTTC. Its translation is CASSDTILYQDLSGYTF.

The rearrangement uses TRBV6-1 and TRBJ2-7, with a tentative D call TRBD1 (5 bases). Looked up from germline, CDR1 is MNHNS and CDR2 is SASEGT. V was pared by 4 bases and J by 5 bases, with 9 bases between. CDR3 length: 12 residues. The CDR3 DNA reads TGTGCCAGCAGTGCAGGGTTGGACGAGCAGTACTTC. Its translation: CASSAGLDEQYF.

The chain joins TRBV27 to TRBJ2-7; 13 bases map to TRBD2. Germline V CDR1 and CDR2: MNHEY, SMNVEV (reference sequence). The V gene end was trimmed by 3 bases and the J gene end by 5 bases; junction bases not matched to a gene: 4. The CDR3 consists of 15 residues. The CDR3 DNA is TGTGCCAGCAGTTTTGGAACTAGCGGGAGGGACGAGCAGTACTTC. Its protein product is CASSFGTSGRDEQYF.

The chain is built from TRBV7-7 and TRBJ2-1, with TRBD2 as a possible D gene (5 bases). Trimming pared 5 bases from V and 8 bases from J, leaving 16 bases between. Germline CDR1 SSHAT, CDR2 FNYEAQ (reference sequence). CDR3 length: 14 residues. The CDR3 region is CASSPTRAGDEQFF. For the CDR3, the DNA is TGTGCCAGCAGCCCGACGAGGGCTGGGGATGAGCAGTTCTTC.

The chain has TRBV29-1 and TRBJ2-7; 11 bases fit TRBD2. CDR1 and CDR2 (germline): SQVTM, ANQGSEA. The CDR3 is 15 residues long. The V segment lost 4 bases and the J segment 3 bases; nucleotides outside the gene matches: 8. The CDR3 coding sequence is TGCAGCGTTGGGGCTAGCGGGAGGACCAACTACGAGCAGTACTTC. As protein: CSVGASGRTNYEQYF.

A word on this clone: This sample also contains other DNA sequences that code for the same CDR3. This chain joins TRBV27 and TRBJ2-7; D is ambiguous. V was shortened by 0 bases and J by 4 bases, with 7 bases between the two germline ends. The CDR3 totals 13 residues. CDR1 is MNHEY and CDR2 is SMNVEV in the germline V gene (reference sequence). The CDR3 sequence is CASSLSPAYEQYF. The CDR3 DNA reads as TGTGCCAGCAGTTTATCGCCTGCATACGAGCAGTACTTC.

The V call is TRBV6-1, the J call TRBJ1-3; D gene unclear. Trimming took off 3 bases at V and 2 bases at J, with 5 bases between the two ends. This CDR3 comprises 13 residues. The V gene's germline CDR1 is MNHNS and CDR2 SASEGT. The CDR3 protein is CASSEATGNTIYF. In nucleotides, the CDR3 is TGTGCCAGCAGTGAGGCGACTGGAAACACCATATATTTT.

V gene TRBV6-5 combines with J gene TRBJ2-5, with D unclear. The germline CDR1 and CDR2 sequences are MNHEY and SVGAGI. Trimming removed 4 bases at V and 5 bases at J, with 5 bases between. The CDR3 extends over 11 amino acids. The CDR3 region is CASSSPETQYF. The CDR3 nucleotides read TGTGCCAGCAGTTCGCCGGAGACCCAGTACTTC.

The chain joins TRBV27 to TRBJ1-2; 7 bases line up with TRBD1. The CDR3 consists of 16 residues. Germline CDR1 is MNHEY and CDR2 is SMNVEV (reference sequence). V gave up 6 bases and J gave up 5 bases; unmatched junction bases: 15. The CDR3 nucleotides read TGTGCCAGCAGGATGGGAAGCCAGGGGGTTTCTTATGGCTACACCTTC. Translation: CASRMGSQGVSYGYTF.

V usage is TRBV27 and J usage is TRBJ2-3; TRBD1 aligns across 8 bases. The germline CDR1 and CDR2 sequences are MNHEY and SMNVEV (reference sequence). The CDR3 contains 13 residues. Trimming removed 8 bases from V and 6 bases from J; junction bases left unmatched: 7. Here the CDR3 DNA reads TGTGCCAGCGGACAGGGCGATCTGGATACGCAGTATTTT. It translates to CASGQGDLDTQYF.

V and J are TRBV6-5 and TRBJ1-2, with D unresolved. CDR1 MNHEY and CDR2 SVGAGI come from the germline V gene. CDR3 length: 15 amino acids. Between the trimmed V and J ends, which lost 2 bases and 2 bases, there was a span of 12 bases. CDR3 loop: CASSYIGQANYGYTF. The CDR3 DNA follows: TGTGCCAGCAGTTACATTGGGCAGGCGAACTATGGCTACACCTTC.